The sequence of this TCR beta chain was determined in a study of blood T cell repertoires in COVID-19. Germline-derived CDR1 and CDR2 are SEHNR and FQNEAQ (reference sequence). Between the trimmed V and J ends, which lost 4 bases and 3 bases, there was a span of 12 bases. The CDR3 has 14 amino acids. Under the authors' procedure: How many nucleated cells were present was estimated from reference gene primer amplification. Sequenced by immunoSEQ multiplex PCR; TCRdb stores in-frame clones only, minus some. V, J and clone size were drawn from that table, and D and trimming were deduced from the DNA. Among about 270,000 clones listed, about 86% were seen once. This clone was found many times.

The source material was peripheral blood. V and J are TRBV7-9 and TRBJ1-2; no clear D gene. This TCR came from a woman aged 60 to 75 with active or convalescent COVID-19. DNA for the CDR3: TGTGCCAGCAGCTCGACGGGGTTGGACTATGGCTACACCTTC. This gives the protein CASSSTGLDYGYTF.